This T cell receptor (beta chain) was retrieved from a study of T cell responses to AZD1222 COVID-19 vaccine. Study conclusions and caveats: The study identified only six AZD1222 recipients as seropositive at baseline. Increased Spike-specific TCR breadth and depth were observed after two AZD1222 doses. Along spike, vaccine-associated CD4 TCRs were found throughout, with dominance at 160-218 and 743-854.

In regard to this clone: What it recognizes is unknown.

The CDR3 is 16 residues long. With 0 bases removed from V and 3 bases from J, the gap between germline ends came to 15 bases. Germline loops: CDR1 SGHAT, CDR2 FQNNGV. The method was immunoSEQ multiplex PCR; TCRdb's version includes in-frame clones alone and lacks a portion of them. The sample gives around 140,000 clones, more than 70% of which show up once; about 4.8% is in the top ten. The sequence was collected from an adult who received the AZD1222 COVID-19 vaccine. The sequenced sample was peripheral blood, obtained 28 days after the second AZD1222 dose. V and J are TRBV11-2 and TRBJ2-7; tentative D call: TRBD1 (5 bases). This CDR3 reads CASSLEQGASLYEQYF. For the CDR3, the DNA is TGTGCCAGCAGCTTAGAACAAGGGGCATCTCTCTACGAGCAGTACTTC.